This T cell receptor beta chain was captured in a study of early T cells in non-severe SARS-CoV-2 infection. Overall study context: Sequencing was performed on bulk RNA from unsorted whole blood, leaving chains unpaired. Study-wide points: Matching with VDJdb favored anti-spike CD8 responses (missing private and CD4 specificities).

From germline, CDR1 is MDHEN and CDR2 SYDVKM. The CDR3 has 20 amino acids. Losses at the gene ends were 7 bases for V and 1 base for J; bases not matched to a gene: 24. The sample holds many counts of this clonotype. The antigen remains unidentified. Individually, cDNA molecules had unique molecular identifiers attached to them. TCRdb recomputed calls from the 5' RACE reads with MiXCR, one row per CDR3 protein. The table lists tens of thousands of distinct CDR3 sequences, less than 12% of them singletons, with about 14% in the top ten. This clonotype originated in an adult who was a healthcare worker with PCR-confirmed SARS-CoV-2 infection or an uninfected control (not recorded which). Sequenced material: whole blood, taken at baseline. The chain joins TRBV28 to TRBJ2-7, with 8 bases that match TRBD2. The CDR3 loop reads CASIPPRLAGPWGTSYEQYF. The CDR3 nucleotides are TGTGCCAGCATCCCCCCCCGGCTAGCGGGCCCCTGGGGAACTTCCTACGAGCAGTACTTC.